The 11 T cell receptor beta chains reported below all come from one sample, sequenced in a study of vaccination effects on CD4 cells after COVID-19. An approximately ten-day culture period preceded the isolation of CD4+ T cells. Repertoires were generated with immunoSEQ multiplex PCR, while TCRdb's copy carries only in-frame clones and drops some. The data hold 35,000 to 40,000 clones, with approximately 74% observed a single time. Their recognized antigens are unknown. This specimen consisted of CD4+ T cells from PBMCs cultured without peptide, obtained before COVID-19 vaccination. These receptors all come from a human donor who received a COVID-19 vaccine.

The J gene is TRBJ2-3, the V gene TRBV10-3; D is unresolved. The CDR3 runs to 15 residues. In germline, CDR1 is ENHRY, CDR2 SYGVKD. V gave up 0 bases and J gave up 2 bases, with 9 bases separating them. CDR3 sequence (DNA): TGTGCCATCAGTGAGTCGAGGCCCGACACAGATACGCAGTATTTT. Its protein is CAISESRPDTDTQYF.

In the case of this clone: One junction end disagrees with the germline gene, perhaps due to a read error. The chain links TRBV10-3 to TRBJ2-7; the D gene could be TRBD1 or TRBD2 (6 bases each). Germline assignment: CDR1 ENHRY and CDR2 SYGVKD. The CDR3 extends over 14 amino acids. The CDR3 DNA is TGTGCCATAAGTGAGGGGGGCGGCTCCTACGAGCAGTACTTC. Its translation: CAISEGGGSYEQYF.

This chain connects TRBV18 to TRBJ2-5; perhaps TRBD2 as D (5 bases). With 2 bases removed from V and 4 bases from J, the gap between germline ends came to 20 bases. The CDR3 loop spans 17 amino acids. Germline V gene sequence: CDR1 KGHSH, CDR2 LQKENI. In DNA form, the CDR3 reads TGTGCCAGCTCACCATCCGTGGCCGCTTTAGGAGGAGAGACCCAGTACTTC. Encoded protein: CASSPSVAALGGETQYF.

This clone was seen a few times. The V call is TRBV6-6, the J call TRBJ2-7; tentatively, D is TRBD1 (6 bases). The V end was cut by 6 bases, the J end by 1 base, with 10 bases between. From germline, CDR1 is MNHNY and CDR2 SVGAGI (reference sequence). This CDR3 spans 13 amino acids. The CDR3 DNA reads as TGTGCCAGCAGACGCGGACAGTCCTACGAGCAGTACTTC. Translating gives CASRRGQSYEQYF.

J is TRBJ2-7 and V is TRBV6-5; the D gene could be TRBD1 or TRBD2 (7 bases each). CDR1 and CDR2 from the germline V gene are MNHEY and SVGAGI. Trimming stripped 5 bases from V and 7 bases from J, with 18 bases between. The CDR3 runs 14 residues. The CDR3 reads CASSIKQGRGEQYF. For the CDR3, the DNA is TGTGCCAGCAGTATTAAACAGGGGCGGGGGGAGCAGTACTTC.

This clone was seen only a few times. V usage is TRBV10-2 and J usage is TRBJ1-3; 7 positions agree with TRBD1. Germline assignment: CDR1 WSHSY and CDR2 SAAADI. This CDR3 comprises 15 residues. Trimming took 5 bases from V and 0 from J; bases not matched to a gene: 4. DNA for the CDR3: TGCGCCAGCAGTACAGGGGTCTTCTCTGGAAACACCATATATTTT. Translated, it gives CASSTGVFSGNTIYF.

This clone was seen only once. V is TRBV9 and J is TRBJ1-2; TRBD1 matches 8 bases. Germline CDR1 reads SGDLS; CDR2 reads YYNGEE. Trimming at V came to 4 bases and at J to 3 bases, leaving 11 bases not matched to a gene. The CDR3 is 16 residues long. CDR3 sequence: CASSTGSRGLDYGYTF. The CDR3 nucleotides are TGTGCCAGCAGCACAGGGTCCAGGGGGCTAGACTATGGCTACACCTTC.

This rearrangement joins TRBV19 to TRBJ1-1, with 7 positions matching TRBD1. CDR3 length: 16 residues. Per the germline V gene, CDR1 is LNHDA and CDR2 is SQIVND (reference sequence). V gave up 5 bases and J gave up 0 bases; unmatched junction bases: 9. CDR3 sequence (DNA): TGTGCCAGTAGTCCGAGCCAGACAGGGTTGAACACTGAAGCTTTCTTT. Its translation is CASSPSQTGLNTEAFF. Together with reference TRBV19 and TRBJ1-1, the CDR3 gives the full variable domain: DGGITQSPKYLFRKEGQNVTLSCEQNLNHDAMYWYRQDPGQGLRLIYYSQIVNDFQKGDIAEGYSVSREKKESFPLTVTSAQKNPTAFYLCASSPSQTGLNTEAFFGQGTRLTVV.

This chain joins TRBV21-1 and TRBJ2-2. TRBV21-1 constitutes a pseudogene. CDR3 size: 15 residues. The CDR3 protein is CASSKDEGLTGELFF. CDR3 nucleotide sequence: TGTGCCAGCAGCAAAGATGAAGGGCTGACCGGGGAGCTGTTTTTT.

The V gene is TRBV10-1, the J gene TRBJ1-5; a weak D match, TRBD1 (6 bases). This CDR3 has 14 amino acids. V gave up 3 bases and J gave up 6 bases, with 12 bases separating them. Germline values: CDR1 WNHNN, CDR2 SYGVQD (reference sequence). CDR3 region: CASSEGGIGQPQHF. In DNA form, the CDR3 reads TGCGCCAGCAGTGAAGGGGGGATAGGTCAGCCCCAGCATTTT.

V is TRBV5-6 and J is TRBJ2-1, with D hard to call. CDR1 and CDR2 from the germline V gene are SGHDT and YYEEEE. The CDR3 is 16 residues long. Trimming removed 0 bases at V and 2 bases at J, with 12 bases between. Written as DNA, the CDR3 is TGTGCCAGCAGCTTGGGATCAGGCAGGACCTACAATGAGCAGTTCTTC. Protein: CASSLGSGRTYNEQFF.